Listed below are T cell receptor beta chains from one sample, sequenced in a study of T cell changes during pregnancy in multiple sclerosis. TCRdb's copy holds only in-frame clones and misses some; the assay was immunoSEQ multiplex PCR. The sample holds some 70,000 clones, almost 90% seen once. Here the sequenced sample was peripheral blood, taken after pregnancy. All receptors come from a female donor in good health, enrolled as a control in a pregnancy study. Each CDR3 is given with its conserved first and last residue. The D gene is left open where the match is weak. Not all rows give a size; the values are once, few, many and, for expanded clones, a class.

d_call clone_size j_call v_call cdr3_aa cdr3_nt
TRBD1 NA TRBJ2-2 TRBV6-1 CATDRDLGELFF TGTGCCACCGACAGGGATCTAGGGGAGCTGTTTTTT
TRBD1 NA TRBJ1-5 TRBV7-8 CASSKTGTGDQPQHF TGTGCCAGCAGTAAGACCGGGACAGGGGATCAGCCCCAGCATTTT
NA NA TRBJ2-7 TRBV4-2 CASSPRDGSYEQYF TGTGCCAGCAGCCCGCGGGACGGATCCTACGAGCAGTACTTC
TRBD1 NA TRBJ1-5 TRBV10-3 CATQGDSNQPQHF TGTGCCACGCAGGGGGATAGCAATCAGCCCCAGCATTTT
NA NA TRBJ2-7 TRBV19 CASSTTGLSSYEQYF TGTGCCAGTAGTACGACAGGCCTCAGCTCCTACGAGCAGTACTTC
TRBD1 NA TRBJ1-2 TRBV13 CASSLGQDYGYTF TGTGCCAGCAGCCTCGGACAGGACTATGGCTACACCTTC
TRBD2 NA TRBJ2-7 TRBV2 CASRGLAGVYEQYF TGTGCCAGCAGGGGGCTAGCGGGAGTCTACGAGCAGTACTTC
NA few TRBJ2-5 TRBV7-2 CASSLVARKDETQYF TGTGCCAGCAGCTTAGTGGCCAGGAAGGATGAGACCCAGTACTTC
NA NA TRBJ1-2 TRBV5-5 CASSLASQTTGGYTF TGTGCCAGCAGCTTGGCCTCACAGACTACGGGCGGCTACACCTTC
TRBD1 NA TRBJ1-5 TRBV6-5 CASSPGQGIQPQHF TGTGCCAGCAGTCCGGGACAGGGCATTCAGCCCCAGCATTTT
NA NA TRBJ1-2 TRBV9 CASSVDAGAQGYTF TGTGCCAGCAGCGTAGACGCAGGGGCGCAGGGCTACACCTTC
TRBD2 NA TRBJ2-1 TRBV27 CASSLRAGGNNEQFF TGTGCCAGCAGTTTAAGGGCGGGGGGGAACAATGAGCAGTTCTTC
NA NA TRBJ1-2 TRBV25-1 CASSETGVLGYTF TGTGCCAGCAGTGAAACGGGGGTTCTTGGCTACACCTTC
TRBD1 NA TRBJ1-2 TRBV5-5 CASSSDRGYGYTF TGTGCCAGCAGCTCGGACAGGGGCTATGGCTACACCTTC
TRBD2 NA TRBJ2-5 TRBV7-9 CASSLWTSGKETQYF TGTGCCAGCAGCTTATGGACTAGCGGGAAAGAGACCCAGTACTTC
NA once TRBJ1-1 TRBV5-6 CASSWEGLNTEAFF TGTGCCAGCAGCTGGGAGGGACTTAACACTGAAGCTTTCTTT
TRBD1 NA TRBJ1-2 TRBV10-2 CASSEPGQGRGYTF TGCGCCAGCAGTGAGCCGGGACAGGGTCGTGGCTACACCTTC
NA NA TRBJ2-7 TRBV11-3 CASSLDPADYEQYF TGTGCCAGCAGCTTAGATCCGGCGGACTACGAGCAGTACTTC
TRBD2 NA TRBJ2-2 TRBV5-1 CASSPLAADGELFF TGCGCCAGCAGCCCCCTAGCGGCGGACGGGGAGCTGTTTTTT
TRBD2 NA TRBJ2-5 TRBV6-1 CASGRGLAEETQYF TGTGCCAGCGGGCGGGGACTAGCGGAAGAGACCCAGTACTTC
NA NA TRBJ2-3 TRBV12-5 CASAAPGLRTDTQYF TGTGCTAGCGCCGCGCCGGGACTCCGCACAGATACGCAGTATTTT
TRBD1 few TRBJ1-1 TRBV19 CASRRDRGNTEAFF TGTGCCAGTAGGAGGGACAGAGGTAACACTGAAGCTTTCTTT
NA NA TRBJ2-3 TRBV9 CASSVFDGSTDTQYF TGTGCCAGCAGCGTATTCGACGGGAGCACAGATACGCAGTATTTT
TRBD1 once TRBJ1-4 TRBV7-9 CASSLVIGTGGEKLFF TGTGCCAGCAGCTTAGTTATCGGGACAGGGGGAGAAAAACTGTTTTTT
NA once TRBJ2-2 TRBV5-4 CASSLAVQGTGELFF TGTGCCAGCAGCTTGGCGGTCCAGGGCACCGGGGAGCTGTTTTTT
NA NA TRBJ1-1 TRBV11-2 CASSLYTQMNTEAFF TGTGCCAGCAGCTTGTATACACAAATGAACACTGAAGCTTTCTTT
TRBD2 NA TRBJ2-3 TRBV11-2 CASSPGLAGADTQYF TGTGCCAGCAGCCCGGGACTAGCGGGGGCAGATACGCAGTATTTT
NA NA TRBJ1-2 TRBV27 CASSLGGSRSGYTF TGTGCCAGCAGCCTGGGGGGGTCTAGGTCGGGCTACACCTTC
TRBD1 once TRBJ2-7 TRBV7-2 CASSLVTGNEQYF TGTGCCAGCAGCTTAGTGACAGGGAACGAGCAGTACTTC
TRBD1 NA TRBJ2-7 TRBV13 CASSMGQVYEQYF TGTGCCAGCAGCATGGGACAGGTCTACGAGCAGTACTTC
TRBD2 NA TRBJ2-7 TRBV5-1 CASSLLAGNYEQYF TGCGCCAGCAGCTTGTTAGCGGGAAACTACGAGCAGTACTTC
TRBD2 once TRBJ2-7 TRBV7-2 CASSLAGGEPEQYF TGTGCCAGCAGCCTAGCGGGAGGTGAGCCCGAGCAGTACTTC
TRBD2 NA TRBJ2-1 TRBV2 CASSGGAGGLYEQFF TGTGCCAGCAGTGGGGGAGCGGGAGGGTTATATGAGCAGTTCTTC
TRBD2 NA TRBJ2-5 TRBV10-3 CAISEASGGAGETQYF TGTGCCATCAGTGAGGCCAGCGGGGGGGCCGGTGAGACCCAGTACTTC
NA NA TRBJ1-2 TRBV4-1 CASSQIQGLNYGYTF TGCGCCAGCAGCCAGATTCAGGGGTTAAACTATGGCTACACCTTC
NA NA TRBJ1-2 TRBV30 CAWSKGNYGYTF TGTGCCTGGAGTAAGGGGAACTATGGCTACACCTTC
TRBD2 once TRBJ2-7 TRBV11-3 CASSRLAGGSYEQYF TGTGCCAGCAGCAGACTAGCGGGGGGTTCCTACGAGCAGTACTTC
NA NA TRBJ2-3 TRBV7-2 CASSDTYGKISSTDTQYF TGTGCCAGCAGCGACACGTACGGGAAAATCTCTAGCACAGATACGCAGTATTTT
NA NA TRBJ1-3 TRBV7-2 CASSPRQYTGNTIYF TGTGCCAGCAGCCCTCGACAGTACACTGGAAACACCATATATTTT
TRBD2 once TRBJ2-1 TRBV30 CAWSRLAGGSNEQFF TGTGCCTGGAGTCGGCTAGCGGGAGGGTCCAATGAGCAGTTCTTC
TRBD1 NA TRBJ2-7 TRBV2 CASFKGTENYEQYF TGTGCCAGCTTTAAAGGGACAGAAAATTACGAGCAGTACTTC